This T cell receptor beta chain emerged from a study of cytomegalovirus exposure and HLA in healthy donors. In the PCR, 60 Vbeta and 13 Jbeta primers were used. Here immunoSEQ multiplex PCR was the method, and the copy in TCRdb shows in-frame clones only, minus some. Of 100,000 to 150,000 clones listed, about 81% are singletons. Concerning this clone: Its specificity is unknown.

Overall study findings and caveats: Most CMV-associated TCR beta chains were later found to appear HLA-restricted. Through in vitro validation, a few CMV-associated chains were shown to be specific for CMV antigens.

Germline V gene sequence: CDR1 SNHLY, CDR2 FYNNEI. V was pared by 6 bases and J by 6 bases, with 17 bases between. The length of the CDR3 is 14 residues. The clonotype comes from a woman aged 40-49 years in good health and CMV-seropositive. The sample consisted of PBMCs. The chain links TRBV2 to TRBJ1-1; perhaps TRBD1 as D (5 bases). The CDR3 nucleotides read TGTGCCAGCAGGACGCTGGGGCCGGGAGCTGAAGCTTTCTTT. It is translated as CASRTLGPGAEAFF.